What follows is one T cell receptor (beta chain) and its context. This CDR3 region has 15 residues. The data originate from a study of blood T cell repertoires in COVID-19. Study-level background: Researchers got acute and convalescent COVID-19 samples from the United States, Italy and Spain.

Repertoires were generated with immunoSEQ multiplex PCR, while TCRdb's copy carries only in-frame clones and drops some. The repertoire consists of under 350,000 clones, with about nine tenths occurring once and the leading ten covering 3.5% to 4.5%. The clonotype comes from a man aged 25 to 45 who had recovered from COVID-19. The sequencing sample was made of PBMCs or T cells enriched from blood (not recorded which). The chain links TRBV1 to TRBJ2-1; the table names TRBD2, a call not compared with the DNA. TRBV1 is assigned pseudogene status. The chain's CDR3 is CTSSQDLLRGNEQFF. CDR3 nucleotides: TGCACCAGCAGCCAAGATCTTCTCCGAGGCAATGAGCAGTTCTTC.